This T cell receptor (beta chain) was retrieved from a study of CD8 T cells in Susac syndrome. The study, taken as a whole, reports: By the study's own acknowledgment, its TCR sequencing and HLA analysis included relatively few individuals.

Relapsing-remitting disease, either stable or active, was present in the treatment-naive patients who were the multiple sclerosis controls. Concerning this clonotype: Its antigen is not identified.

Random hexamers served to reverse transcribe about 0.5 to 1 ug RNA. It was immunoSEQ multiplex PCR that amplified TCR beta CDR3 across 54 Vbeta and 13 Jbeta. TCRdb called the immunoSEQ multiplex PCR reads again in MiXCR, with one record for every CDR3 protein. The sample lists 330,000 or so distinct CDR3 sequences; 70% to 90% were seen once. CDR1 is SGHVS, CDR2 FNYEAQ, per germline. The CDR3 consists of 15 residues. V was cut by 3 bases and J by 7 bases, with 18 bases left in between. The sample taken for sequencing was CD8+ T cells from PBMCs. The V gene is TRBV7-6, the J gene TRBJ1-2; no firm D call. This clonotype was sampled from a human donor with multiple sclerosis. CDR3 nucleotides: TGTGCCAGCAGCTTTATCCGCCGGAGGTTTTCTGGCTACACCTTC. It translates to CASSFIRRRFSGYTF.